This T cell receptor (beta chain) is drawn from a study of blood T cell repertoires in COVID-19. Per germline, CDR1 SGDLS and CDR2 YYNGEE. This CDR3 spans 15 amino acids. With respect to this clone: The junction differs from germline at one of its ends, possibly a read error.

Sequencing was performed with immunoSEQ multiplex PCR; in TCRdb, only in-frame clones are kept and a portion is missing. Among roughly 150,000 clones listed, around 85% were seen once. The rearrangement uses TRBV9 and TRBJ2-2; possibly TRBD1 for D (5 bases). The source of this sequence is a man aged 80 or over with COVID-19, enrolled during active disease. The specimen was peripheral blood. CDR3 DNA sequence: TGTGCCAGCAGCGTAGGGGGCGCCATCACCAGGGAGCTGTTTTTT. Protein product: CASSVGGAITRELFF.